The source of this T cell receptor beta chain is a study of immune characterization of retroperitoneal liposarcoma. One entry per CDR3 protein results from TCRdb running MiXCR on the PCR reads. Of about 3,000 distinct CDR3 sequences in the sample, around 40% were seen once. The junction had 3 bases not matched to a gene; V was cut back by 0 bases and J by 4 bases. Germline V gene sequence: CDR1 MNHNS, CDR2 SASEGT. The CDR3 extends over 15 amino acids. In this sample, this clonotype turned up a few times. The chain carries TRBV6-1 and TRBJ2-3; 8 bases fit TRBD1. Sequencing used tumor tissue. The sequence came from a male donor with retroperitoneal liposarcoma. The CDR3 DNA follows: TGTGCCAGCAGTGAAGCGACAGGGGCCGCAGATACGCAGTATTTT. This encodes CASSEATGAADTQYF.